These 12 T cell receptor beta chains were all obtained from the same sample, sequenced in a study of spatial heterogeneity in lung cancer. Time point indicated: sample taken at primary tumor resection. Sequencing of whole RNA from tumor, nontumor lung or frozen PBMC involved no sorting. From the 5' RACE reads, TCRdb called clonotypes with MiXCR, one entry per CDR3 protein. The sample includes about 82,000 distinct CDR3 sequences, roughly 12% of them seen just once. The specimen comprised PBMCs, sampled at surgery. These receptors were taken from a male donor with early-stage non-small cell lung cancer.

V usage is TRBV7-9 and J usage is TRBJ2-7; D is perhaps TRBD1 (5 bases). Trimming stripped 5 bases from V and 7 bases from J, with 9 bases between. The CDR3 covers 11 residues. Germline V CDR1 and CDR2: SEHNR, FQNEAQ (reference sequence). CDR3 nucleotides: TGTGCCAGCAGCCCAGACAGAGAGCAGTACTTC. Translating it yields CASSPDREQYF.

This clonotype was detected a few times. The chain has TRBV7-2 and TRBJ1-4; perhaps TRBD1 as D (6 bases). The CDR3 length is 14 residues. V was clipped by 3 bases and J by 8 bases, with 13 bases between them. Germline CDR1 reads SGHTA; CDR2 reads FQGNSA. CDR3 sequence: CASSLDVGGEKLFF. The DNA of the CDR3 is TGTGCCAGCAGCTTGGACGTCGGGGGCGAAAAACTGTTTTTT.

This clonotype was counted only a few times. The chain recombines TRBV5-1 with TRBJ1-1; 7 bases agree with TRBD1. CDR3 length: 15 residues. The trim removed 4 bases at V and 5 bases at J, leaving 11 bases unmatched. The germline V gene has CDR1 SGHRS and CDR2 YFSETQ. For the CDR3, the DNA is TGCGCCAGCAGCCCCTACGGGCAGGGGGGGACTGAAGCTTTCTTT. Its translation: CASSPYGQGGTEAFF.

The V gene is TRBV4-1, the J gene TRBJ2-7; 9 nucleotides align to TRBD1. CDR1 and CDR2 from the germline V gene are MGHRA and YSYEKL. V shed 4 bases and J 1 base; nucleotides not matched to a gene: 2. The CDR3 covers 14 residues. CDR3 sequence (DNA): TGCGCCAGCAGCCGCGGGACAGGGTCCTACGAGCAGTACTTC. This translates into CASSRGTGSYEQYF.

The V and J genes are TRBV4-1 and TRBJ2-3; D might be TRBD2 (6 bases). V was pared by 0 bases and J by 2 bases, with 12 bases between. The germline CDR1 and CDR2 sequences are MGHRA and YSYEKL. The CDR3 consists of 16 residues. The CDR3 loop reads CASSQDRADYTDTQYF. In nucleotides, the CDR3 is TGCGCCAGCAGCCAAGATAGAGCGGACTACACAGATACGCAGTATTTT.

The chain recombines TRBV7-3 with TRBJ2-1; 10 bases fit TRBD2. The length of the CDR3 is 16 residues. With 6 bases clipped from V and 7 bases from J, the junction kept 12 bases outside the gene matches. Germline V CDR1 and CDR2: SGHTA, FQGTGA. CDR3 nucleotides: TGTGCCAGCAGTCAATCAAGCGGGGGGGCCCGGAATGAGCAGTTCTTC. Encoded protein: CASSQSSGGARNEQFF. The complete variable domain, with remaining parts taken from reference TRBV7-3 and TRBJ2-1, reads GAGVSQTPSNKVTEKGKYVELRCDPISGHTALYWYRQSLGQGPEFLIYFQGTGAADDSGLPNDRFFAVRPEGSVSTLKIQRTERGDSAVYLCASSQSSGGARNEQFFGPGTRLTVL.

In its sample, this clonotype ranks as medium-sized. The rearrangement links TRBV29-1 to TRBJ1-2; weak D call: TRBD1 (5 bases). CDR1 and CDR2 (germline): SQVTM, ANQGSEA. The CDR3 loop spans 13 amino acids. V lost 0 bases and J lost 6, with 11 bases in between. CDR3 nucleotide sequence: TGCAGCGTTGAAGATCGACAGTTCGATGGCTACACCTTC. It is translated as CSVEDRQFDGYTF.

The V and J genes are TRBV29-1 and TRBJ2-2; 8 nucleotides align to TRBD2. The CDR3 has 16 amino acids. Germline V gene sequence: CDR1 SQVTM, CDR2 ANQGSEA. The ends lost 6 bases at V and 7 bases at J; junction bases unmatched: 16. CDR3 in amino acids: CSVSQERGMPRGELFF. In DNA form, the CDR3 reads TGCAGCGTCTCGCAGGAGCGGGGGATGCCCCGCGGGGAGCTGTTTTTT.

The J gene is TRBJ1-1, the V gene TRBV7-8; a weak D match, TRBD1 (5 bases). V was trimmed by 2 bases and J by 5 bases, leaving 15 bases between them. Germline V gene sequence: CDR1 SGHVS, CDR2 FQNEAQ. This CDR3 is 15 amino acids long. For the CDR3, the DNA is TGTGCCAGCAGCTTAAACTCGGGGGTTAGGACTGAAGCTTTCTTT. Protein: CASSLNSGVRTEAFF.

This clonotype was seen a few times. The J gene is TRBJ1-5, the V gene TRBV20-1; no definite D call. Trimming removed 1 base at V and 3 bases at J, with 7 bases between. Germline-derived CDR1 and CDR2 are DFQATT and SNEGSKA (reference sequence). The CDR3 extends over 13 amino acids. The CDR3 loop is CSARVRLNQPQHF. As DNA, the CDR3 is TGCAGTGCTAGAGTGCGCCTCAATCAGCCCCAGCATTTT.

This clonotype has only a few counts. The gene calls are TRBV5-1 and TRBJ2-5, with D possibly TRBD2 on 5 matching bases. V was clipped by 5 bases and J by 5 bases, with 7 bases between them. Germline values: CDR1 SGHRS, CDR2 YFSETQ. The length of the CDR3 is 11 residues. CDR3 region: CASRDWETQYF. CDR3 DNA sequence: TGCGCCAGCAGGGACTGGGAGACCCAGTACTTC.

This clonotype has more than one count but fewer than ten. The chain employs TRBV7-9 and TRBJ1-2; 9 bases match TRBD1. The germline V gene encodes CDR1 SEHNR and CDR2 FQNEAQ (reference sequence). This CDR3 has 15 amino acids. J was trimmed by 3 bases and V by 5 bases; bases with no gene match: 7. CDR3 region: CASSPWDREDYGYTF. CDR3 coding DNA: TGTGCCAGCAGCCCCTGGGACAGGGAGGACTATGGCTACACCTTC.